These 31 T cell receptor beta chains originate from one sample sequenced in a study of blood T cell repertoires in COVID-19. Sequencing was performed with immunoSEQ multiplex PCR; in TCRdb, only in-frame clones are kept and a portion is missing. The data contain some 300,000 clones, under 90% of them singletons. The sequencing input was PBMCs or T cells enriched from blood (not recorded which). The receptors here all came from a woman aged 50 to 60 who had been exposed to COVID-19.

J is TRBJ1-2 and V is TRBV27, with D maybe TRBD1 (6 bases). V was shortened by 7 bases and J by 0 bases, with 18 bases between the two germline ends. The germline V gene has CDR1 MNHEY and CDR2 SMNVEV (reference sequence). This CDR3 comprises 16 residues. CDR3: CASIIPPGGSNYGYTF. The CDR3 DNA is TGTGCCAGCATTATTCCCCCGGGGGGCTCTAACTATGGCTACACCTTC.

The J gene is TRBJ1-2, the V gene TRBV30; D is perhaps TRBD1 (6 bases). The germline gives CDR1 GTSNPN, CDR2 SVGIG (reference sequence). The CDR3 loop spans 13 amino acids. The V end lost 5 bases, the J end lost 8 bases, and 18 bases lay between the germline ends. The CDR3 DNA reads as TGTGCCTGGGGCAGGCAGGGGCCAGGAGGCTACACCTTC. Translated, it gives CAWGRQGPGGYTF.

This chain joins TRBV7-8 and TRBJ2-1; TRBD2 matches at 11 bases. The CDR3 length is 16 residues. V dropped 6 bases and J dropped 3; count of bases not matched to a gene: 7. Germline V gene sequence: CDR1 SGHVS, CDR2 FQNEAQ. This CDR3 reads CASRTRTSGGYNEQFF. CDR3 nucleotides: TGTGCCAGCAGGACCCGAACTAGCGGGGGCTACAATGAGCAGTTCTTC.

The V call is TRBV4-1, the J call TRBJ2-2; 7 positions agree with TRBD1. The CDR3 covers 16 residues. The V and J ends lost 1 base and 7 bases, in that order; junction bases with no gene match: 9. CDR1 and CDR2 (germline): MGHRA, YSYEKL. CDR3 sequence: CASSQGRTGEVGELFF. CDR3 DNA sequence: TGCGCCAGCAGCCAAGGCCGCACAGGGGAAGTCGGGGAGCTGTTTTTT.

This clone was seen just once. The CDR3 DNA sequence: TGTGCCAGCAGTTTAATTGCGGGACTAGCGGGGGGGCGGCGTGAGACCCAGTACTTC. As protein: CASSLIAGLAGGRRETQYF. The V and J genes are TRBV27 and TRBJ2-5, with TRBD2 matching 16 bases. The CDR3 totals 19 residues. CDR1 is MNHEY and CDR2 is SMNVEV in the germline V gene (reference sequence). The J segment lost 5 bases and the V segment lost 2 bases, leaving 11 bases of the junction unmatched.

The chain employs TRBV5-1 and TRBJ2-5; the D gene is possibly TRBD2 (5 bases). Trimming shortened V by 1 base and J by 0 bases, and 7 bases separated the two germline ends. This CDR3 comprises 14 residues. The germline V gene has CDR1 SGHRS and CDR2 YFSETQ. In DNA form, the CDR3 reads TGCGCCAGCAGCTTGAACGGGGACCAAGAGACCCAGTACTTC. This sequence encodes CASSLNGDQETQYF.

The J gene is TRBJ2-7, the V gene TRBV6-1, with 7 bases that match TRBD1. J gave up 6 bases and V 2 bases, and 16 bases lay outside the gene matches. This CDR3 has 17 residues. The V gene's germline CDR1 is MNHNS and CDR2 SASEGT. The CDR3 bases are TGTGCCAGCAGTGAATGGCCTGTGAGGGGGCGCTTCGGCGAGCAGTACTTC. It specifies CASSEWPVRGRFGEQYF.

The table lists this clone with a count of one. V gene TRBV5-1 combines with J gene TRBJ2-3; 9 nucleotides match TRBD2. This CDR3 is built from 16 residues. With 1 base clipped from V and 5 bases from J, the junction kept 8 bases outside the gene matches. Germline V gene data show CDR1 as SGHRS and CDR2 as YFSETQ. CDR3 sequence reads: CASSLNWRGGLDTQYF. CDR3 sequence (DNA): TGCGCCAGCAGCTTGAATTGGCGGGGGGGCCTAGATACGCAGTATTTT.

The CDR3 sequence: CASIAPRGNNEKLFF. CDR3 sequence (DNA): TGTGCCAGCATAGCACCCCGCGGGAACAATGAAAAACTGTTTTTT. The V and J genes are TRBV2 and TRBJ1-4; no definite D call. CDR3 length equals 15 residues. The germline V gene encodes CDR1 SNHLY and CDR2 FYNNEI. V lost 7 bases and J 5 bases, leaving 17 bases between the germline ends.

In its sample, this clone was seen a few times. V gene TRBV16 combines with J gene TRBJ1-1, with TRBD1 as a possible D gene (5 bases). This CDR3 comprises 16 residues. Germline assignment: CDR1 KGHSY and CDR2 FQNENV. Deletions cut 0 bases from V and 0 bases from J, with 11 bases between. For the CDR3, the DNA is TGTGCCAGCAGCCAATCCTCGACAGCCATGAACACTGAAGCTTTCTTT. As protein: CASSQSSTAMNTEAFF. Full variable domain (remainder filled in from reference TRBV16 and TRBJ1-1): GEEVAQTPKHLVRGEGQKAKLYCAPIKGHSYVFWYQQVLKNEFKFLISFQNENVFDETGMPKERFSAKCLPNSPCSLEIQATKLEDSAVYFCASSQSSTAMNTEAFFGQGTRLTVV.

The V call is TRBV28, the J call TRBJ1-2; 7 positions agree with TRBD1. This CDR3 spans 15 amino acids. The germline V gene has CDR1 MDHEN and CDR2 SYDVKM. J was trimmed by 1 base and V by 5 bases; bases with no gene match: 7. CDR3 nucleotides: TGTGCCAGCAGTAGCAGGACAGGCAGTAACTATGGCTACACCTTC. Translated, it gives CASSSRTGSNYGYTF.

This clone appeared a single time. This sequence joins TRBV15 and TRBJ1-4; the D gene is possibly TRBD1 (5 bases). The V gene's germline CDR1 is LNHNV and CDR2 YYDKDF (reference sequence). V lost 6 bases and J 5 bases, leaving 19 bases between the germline ends. The CDR3 is made up of 16 amino acids. CDR3 DNA: TGTGCCACCAGTTTACTAAAACCGGGGGTAAATGAAAAACTGTTTTTT. Protein product: CATSLLKPGVNEKLFF.

The chain combines TRBV24-1 with TRBJ2-7, with D tentatively TRBD1 (6 bases). The CDR3 covers 14 residues. Germline assignment: CDR1 KGHDR and CDR2 SFDVKD. V was shortened by 3 bases and J by 3 bases, with 11 bases between the two germline ends. CDR3 nucleotide sequence: TGTGCCACCAGTGATCCCCGACAGGACTACGAGCAGTACTTC. Its translation: CATSDPRQDYEQYF.

The sample holds one count of this clone. V and J are TRBV3-1 (or the pseudogene TRBV3-2) and TRBJ2-1; 8 bases align to TRBD2. In germline, CDR1 is LGHDT, CDR2 YNNKEL (reference sequence). Trimming cost V 5 bases and J 9 bases; bases outside gene matches: 12. This CDR3 spans 15 amino acids. The CDR3 nucleotides are TGTGCCAGCAGCTCGGCCGTAGGACTAGCAACTGAGCAGTTCTTC. Its protein product is CASSSAVGLATEQFF.

V and J are TRBV28 and TRBJ1-2, with 7 bases lining up with TRBD1. Trimming removed 7 bases from V and 2 bases from J; junction bases left unmatched: 13. The CDR3 runs to 16 residues. Germline V lookup: CDR1 MDHEN, CDR2 SYDVKM. For the CDR3, the DNA is TGTGCCAGCAACTCCTTGGGACAGACTTCAAACTATGGCTACACCTTC. It specifies CASNSLGQTSNYGYTF.

This clone was counted between two and nine times. For the CDR3, the DNA is TGTGCCAGCAGTCCGCCAGGGGGCACTGAAGCTTTCTTT. Translation: CASSPPGGTEAFF. The chain employs TRBV28 and TRBJ1-1; 7 bases are shared with TRBD1. The CDR3 has 13 amino acids. The ends lost 5 bases at V and 4 bases at J; junction bases unmatched: 4. Germline V gene sequence: CDR1 MDHEN, CDR2 SYDVKM.

The V call is TRBV30, the J call TRBJ2-6; TRBD1 matches 7 bases. This CDR3 is 15 amino acids long. Trimming removed 3 bases from V and 2 bases from J; junction bases left unmatched: 4. Germline CDR1 is GTSNPN and CDR2 is SVGIG (reference sequence). The CDR3 sequence: CAWSTGVAGANVLTF. The CDR3 coding sequence is TGTGCCTGGAGCACAGGGGTCGCTGGGGCCAACGTCCTGACTTTC.

V is TRBV4-1 and J is TRBJ2-1, with 13 bases lining up with TRBD2. Trimming at V came to 0 bases and at J to 8 bases, leaving 4 bases not matched to a gene. CDR3 length equals 16 residues. CDR1 is MGHRA and CDR2 is YSYEKL in the germline V gene. The CDR3 region is CASSQDGLAGVDEQFF. CDR3 bases: TGCGCCAGCAGCCAAGATGGACTAGCGGGGGTGGATGAGCAGTTCTTC.

This rearrangement joins TRBV5-1 to TRBJ2-2; 9 bases map to TRBD2. The CDR3 is 16 amino acids. V lost 4 bases to trimming and J lost 3 bases; unmatched junction nucleotides: 7. Germline V CDR1 and CDR2: SGHRS, YFSETQ. The CDR3 region is CASSQAGGQDTGELFF. In DNA form, the CDR3 reads TGCGCCAGCAGCCAAGCGGGGGGCCAGGACACCGGGGAGCTGTTTTTT.

Only a few counts were recorded for this clone. The V and J genes are TRBV3-1 (or the pseudogene TRBV3-2) and TRBJ1-2; weak D call: TRBD1 (5 bases). Germline V gives CDR1 LGHDT, CDR2 YNNKEL (reference sequence). This CDR3 has 13 amino acids. V was shortened by 6 bases and J by 10 bases, with 18 bases between the two germline ends. The CDR3 DNA follows: TGTGCCAGCAGACAACAAGGGGCCGAGTTCTACACCTTC. Translated: CASRQQGAEFYTF.

J is TRBJ2-2 and V is TRBV30; possibly TRBD1 for D (6 bases). The CDR3 consists of 15 residues. V lost 1 base to trimming and J lost 2 bases, with 11 bases between them. Germline V gives CDR1 GTSNPN, CDR2 SVGIG (reference sequence). CDR3 protein: CAWSGRTDNTGELFF. The CDR3 DNA reads TGTGCCTGGAGTGGTCGGACAGATAACACCGGGGAGCTGTTTTTT.

The chain is built from TRBV7-9 and TRBJ1-1; 9 bases are shared with TRBD1. Germline V gives CDR1 SEHNR, CDR2 FQNEAQ (reference sequence). The CDR3 loop spans 18 amino acids. Germline trimming cut 0 bases from V and 1 base from J; bases unmatched to any gene: 9. The CDR3 nucleotides read TGTGCCAGCAGCTTAGCAGCCGGGACAGGGTCCACGAACACTGAAGCTTTCTTT. Amino acids: CASSLAAGTGSTNTEAFF.

J is TRBJ2-7 and V is TRBV30; no firm D call. Trimming removed 0 bases from V and 4 bases from J, with 4 bases in between. Germline lookup yields CDR1 GTSNPN and CDR2 SVGIG (reference sequence). The CDR3 extends over 11 amino acids. Here the CDR3 reads CAWSVEYEQYF. The CDR3 bases are TGTGCCTGGAGTGTGGAGTACGAGCAGTACTTC.

The chain is built from TRBV24-1 and TRBJ1-1; 9 bases are shared with TRBD1. The CDR3 sequence is 13 residues long. Germline V lookup: CDR1 KGHDR, CDR2 SFDVKD. V dropped 5 bases and J dropped 4; count of bases not matched to a gene: 1. This CDR3 reads CATSGGQGTEAFF. The CDR3 nucleotides are TGTGCCACCAGTGGGGGACAGGGCACTGAAGCTTTCTTT.

The chain recombines TRBV19 with TRBJ2-1; 7 bases line up with TRBD1. V was pared by 7 bases and J by 1 base, with 4 bases of the junction left unmatched. The germline gives CDR1 LNHDA, CDR2 SQIVND (reference sequence). The CDR3 runs to 14 residues. Here the CDR3 DNA reads TGTGCCAGTACCCCGGGACAGTCCTACAATGAGCAGTTCTTC. It codes for CASTPGQSYNEQFF.

This clone was recorded only once. This sample includes further DNA sequences coding for the same CDR3. The V call is TRBV5-1, the J call TRBJ2-7; D is undetermined. V shed 0 bases and J shed 3 bases, with 7 bases lying between them. The CDR3 is 13 residues long. Germline V gene data show CDR1 as SGHRS and CDR2 as YFSETQ. CDR3 DNA: TGCGCCAGCAGCTTGGCCGCTAGCTACGAGCAGTACTTC. It yields the protein CASSLAASYEQYF. Full variable domain (missing parts from reference TRBV5-1 and TRBJ2-7): KAGVTQTPRYLIKTRGQQVTLSCSPISGHRSVSWYQQTPGQGLQFLFEYFSETQRNKGNFPGRFSGRQFSNSRSEMNVSTLELGDSALYLCASSLAASYEQYFGPGTRLTVT.

The rearrangement joins TRBV18 to TRBJ1-6; D gene unclear. From germline, CDR1 is KGHSH and CDR2 LQKENI. V was cut by 2 bases and J by 5 bases, with 7 bases left in between. The CDR3 runs 14 residues. The CDR3 reads CASSPGLDNSPLHF. For the CDR3, the DNA is TGTGCCAGCTCACCAGGACTAGATAATTCACCCCTCCACTTT.

This clone was detected only a few times. The sample has other DNA sequences that encode this CDR3 too. J is TRBJ2-7 and V is TRBV7-9; D not certain. Trimming removed 5 bases at V and 1 base at J, with 6 bases between. The CDR3 has 12 amino acids. Germline CDR1 and CDR2: SEHNR and FQNEAQ (reference sequence). The CDR3 nucleotides read TGTGCCAGCAGCCCCCTTTCCTACGAGCAGTACTTC. Its protein is CASSPLSYEQYF.

CDR3 in DNA: TGTGCCAGCACCTATCGGGGACTTACGAATGAGCAGTTCTTC. Protein sequence: CASTYRGLTNEQFF. The genes are TRBV11-1 and TRBJ2-1, with a weak D call TRBD2 (6 bases). Trimming cost V 7 bases and J 7 bases, with 17 bases left between them. Germline V gives CDR1 SGHAT, CDR2 FQDESV (reference sequence). The CDR3 has 14 residues.

The genes are TRBV19 and TRBJ1-2; TRBD1 is a possible D gene (5 bases). Germline values: CDR1 LNHDA, CDR2 SQIVND (reference sequence). Trimming shortened V by 5 bases and J by 2 bases, and 12 bases separated the two germline ends. The length of the CDR3 is 14 residues. CDR3 bases: TGTGCCAGTAGTGCCACCAGACAGAACTATGGCTACACCTTC. It encodes CASSATRQNYGYTF. Filled out from reference TRBV19 and TRBJ1-2, the complete variable domain reads DGGITQSPKYLFRKEGQNVTLSCEQNLNHDAMYWYRQDPGQGLRLIYYSQIVNDFQKGDIAEGYSVSREKKESFPLTVTSAQKNPTAFYLCASSATRQNYGYTFGSGTRLTVV.

DNA of the CDR3: TGTGCCAGCAGCCAAGAAGGTGGGGGCAGGACCGGGGAGCTGTTTTTT. Translation: CASSQEGGGRTGELFF. The genes are TRBV3-1 (or the pseudogene TRBV3-2) and TRBJ2-2, with D perhaps TRBD1 (6 bases). CDR3 length: 16 amino acids. CDR1 is LGHDT and CDR2 is YNNKEL in the germline V gene (reference sequence). Trimming cost V 0 bases and J 5 bases, with 13 bases left between them.